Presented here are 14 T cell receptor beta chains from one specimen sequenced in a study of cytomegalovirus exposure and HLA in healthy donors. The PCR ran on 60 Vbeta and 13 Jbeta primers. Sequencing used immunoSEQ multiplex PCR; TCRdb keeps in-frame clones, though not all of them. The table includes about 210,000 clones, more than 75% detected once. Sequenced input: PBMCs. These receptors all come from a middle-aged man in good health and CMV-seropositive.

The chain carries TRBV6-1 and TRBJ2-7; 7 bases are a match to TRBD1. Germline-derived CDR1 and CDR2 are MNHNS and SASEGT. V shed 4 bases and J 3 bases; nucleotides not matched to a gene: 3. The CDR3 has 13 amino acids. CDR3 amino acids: CASSGRDSYEQYV. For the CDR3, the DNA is TGTGCCAGCAGTGGCCGGGACAGCTACGAGCAGTACGTC.

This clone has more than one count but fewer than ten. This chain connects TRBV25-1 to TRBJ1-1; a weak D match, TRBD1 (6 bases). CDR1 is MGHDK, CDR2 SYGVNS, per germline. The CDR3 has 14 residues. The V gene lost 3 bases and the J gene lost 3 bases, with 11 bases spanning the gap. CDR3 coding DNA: TGTGCCAGCAGTGACGGGGGGCGTGACACTGAAGCTTTCTTT. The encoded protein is CASSDGGRDTEAFF.

The CDR3 sequence is CAILDSSTDTQYF. In DNA form, the CDR3 reads TGTGCCATCTTGGACAGTAGCACAGATACGCAGTATTTT. The rearrangement links TRBV28 to TRBJ2-3; the D gene is possibly TRBD1 (6 bases). The CDR3 is 13 residues long. Germline V gene sequence: CDR1 MDHEN, CDR2 SYDVKM. Trimming pared 10 bases from V and 0 bases from J, leaving 11 bases between.

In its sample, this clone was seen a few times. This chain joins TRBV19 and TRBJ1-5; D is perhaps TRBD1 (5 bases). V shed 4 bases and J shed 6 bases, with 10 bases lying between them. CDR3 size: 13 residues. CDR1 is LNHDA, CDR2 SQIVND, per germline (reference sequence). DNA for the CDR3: TGTGCCAGTAGTACAAGACAGTCTCAGCCCCAGCATTTT. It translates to CASSTRQSQPQHF. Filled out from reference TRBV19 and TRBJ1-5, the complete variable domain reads DGGITQSPKYLFRKEGQNVTLSCEQNLNHDAMYWYRQDPGQGLRLIYYSQIVNDFQKGDIAEGYSVSREKKESFPLTVTSAQKNPTAFYLCASSTRQSQPQHFGDGTRLSIL.

CDR3 residues: CAWNRQGLGNQPQHF. CDR3 in DNA: TGTGCCTGGAACCGACAGGGGTTAGGCAATCAGCCCCAGCATTTT. V gene TRBV30 combines with J gene TRBJ1-5; 8 nucleotides agree with TRBD1. The CDR3 runs 15 residues. The junction had 7 bases not matched to a gene; V was cut back by 4 bases and J by 2 bases. In germline, CDR1 is GTSNPN, CDR2 SVGIG (reference sequence). Looking up the rest from reference TRBV30 and TRBJ1-5 gives the full variable domain: SQTIHQWPATLVQPVGSPLSLECTVEGTSNPNLYWYRQAAGRGLQLLFYSVGIGQISSEVPQNLSASRPQDRQFILSSKKLLLSDSGFYLCAWNRQGLGNQPQHFGDGTRLSIL.

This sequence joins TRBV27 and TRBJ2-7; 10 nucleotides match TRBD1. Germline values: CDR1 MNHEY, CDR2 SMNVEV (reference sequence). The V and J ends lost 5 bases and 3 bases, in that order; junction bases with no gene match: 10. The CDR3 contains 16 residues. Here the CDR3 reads CASSRKPGQGYYEQYV. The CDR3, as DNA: TGTGCCAGCAGTCGGAAACCGGGACAGGGGTACTACGAGCAGTACGTC.

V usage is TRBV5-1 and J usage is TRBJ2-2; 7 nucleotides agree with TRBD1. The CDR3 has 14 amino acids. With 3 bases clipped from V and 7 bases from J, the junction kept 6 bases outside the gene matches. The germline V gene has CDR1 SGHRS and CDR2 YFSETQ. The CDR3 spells CASSSRDRHGELFF. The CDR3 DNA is TGCGCCAGCAGCTCCCGGGACAGACACGGGGAGCTGTTTTTT.

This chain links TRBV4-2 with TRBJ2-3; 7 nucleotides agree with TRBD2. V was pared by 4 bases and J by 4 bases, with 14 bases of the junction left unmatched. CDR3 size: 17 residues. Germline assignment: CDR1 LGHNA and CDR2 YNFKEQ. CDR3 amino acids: CASSRRVGGGRADTQYF. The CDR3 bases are TGTGCCAGCAGCCGCCGGGTCGGGGGAGGGAGGGCAGATACGCAGTATTTT.

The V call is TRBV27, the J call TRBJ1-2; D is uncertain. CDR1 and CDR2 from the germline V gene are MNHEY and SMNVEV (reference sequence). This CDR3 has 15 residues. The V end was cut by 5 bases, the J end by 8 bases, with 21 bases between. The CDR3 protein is CASSPGSLLTGGYTF. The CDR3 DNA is TGTGCCAGCAGTCCCGGGAGCCTCCTAACGGGCGGCTACACCTTC.

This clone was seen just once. The CDR3 DNA reads as TGTGCCAGCAGTCTCGAAGCCAACTACGAGCAGTACGTC. Translation: CASSLEANYEQYV. The chain employs TRBV11-2 and TRBJ2-7; D unresolved. The germline V gene encodes CDR1 SGHAT and CDR2 FQNNGV. Between the trimmed V and J ends, which lost 6 bases and 3 bases, there was a span of 12 bases. The CDR3 length is 13 residues.

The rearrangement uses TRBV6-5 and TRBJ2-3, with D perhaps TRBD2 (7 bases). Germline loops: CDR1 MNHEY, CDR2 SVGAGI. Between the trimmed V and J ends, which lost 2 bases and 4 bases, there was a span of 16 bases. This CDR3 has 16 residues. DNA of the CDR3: TGTGCCAGCAGTTACGGGGGCGGGAGTATCTCAGATACGCAGTATTTT. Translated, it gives CASSYGGGSISDTQYF.

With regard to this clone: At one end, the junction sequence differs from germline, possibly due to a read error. The CDR3 DNA reads TGTGCCAGCAGCTACGGACTAGCGGGAGTCGCAAACACCGGGGAGCCGTTTTTT. Protein product: CASSYGLAGVANTGEPFF. The chain joins TRBV4-2 to TRBJ2-2; 13 bases are shared with TRBD2. The CDR3 has 18 residues. The germline CDR1 and CDR2 sequences are LGHNA and YNFKEQ.

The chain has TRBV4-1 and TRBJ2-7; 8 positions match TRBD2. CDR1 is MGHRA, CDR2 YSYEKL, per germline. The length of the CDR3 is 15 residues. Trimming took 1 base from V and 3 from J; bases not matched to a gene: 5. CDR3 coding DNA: TGCGCCAGCAGCCAAGGCGGGGGGAGGGTCTACGAGCAGTACTTC. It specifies CASSQGGGRVYEQYF.

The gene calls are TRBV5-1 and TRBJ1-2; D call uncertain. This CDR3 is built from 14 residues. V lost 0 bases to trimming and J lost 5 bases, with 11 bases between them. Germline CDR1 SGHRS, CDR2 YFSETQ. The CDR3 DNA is TGCGCCAGCAGCTTGGGAGGCTGGTTGTATGGCTACACCTTC. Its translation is CASSLGGWLYGYTF.